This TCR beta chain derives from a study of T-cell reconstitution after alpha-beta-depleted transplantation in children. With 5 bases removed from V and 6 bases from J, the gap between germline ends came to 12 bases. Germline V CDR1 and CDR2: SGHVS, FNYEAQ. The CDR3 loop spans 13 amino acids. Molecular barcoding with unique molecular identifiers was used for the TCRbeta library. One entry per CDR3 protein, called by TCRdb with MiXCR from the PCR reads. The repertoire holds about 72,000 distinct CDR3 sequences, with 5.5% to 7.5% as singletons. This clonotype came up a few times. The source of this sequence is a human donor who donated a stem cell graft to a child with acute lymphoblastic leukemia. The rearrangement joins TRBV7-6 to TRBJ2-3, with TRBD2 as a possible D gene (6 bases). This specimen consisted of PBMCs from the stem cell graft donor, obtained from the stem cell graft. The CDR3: CASSTGLADTQYF. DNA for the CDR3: TGTGCCAGCAGCACGGGACTGGCGGATACGCAGTATTTT.